The text below deals with one TCR beta chain. This clone appeared many times. There is no known antigen for this receptor. There are no base qualities to consult, and no much larger clone falls within one base. V is clipped by 7 bases and J by 0 bases, and the sequence between their germline boundaries is 13 bases long. The CDR3 goes from the cysteine to the phenylalanine over 15 residues. Only CDR3 DNA remains: 45 bases, in frame from the first base. The germline V gene gives CDR1 as SGHTA and CDR2 as FQGNSA. The data were taken from a study of shared clonotypes between healthy human individuals (TCRdb year 2020). Study-wide context: A few men and two women, aged 18 to 49 years, made up the cohort. To estimate repertoire size and how much clonotype sharing occurs between individuals, the study deeply sequenced the blood TCR repertoires of several healthy adults. Each donor's leukapheresis produced roughly between roughly 0.85 and 9.5 billion PBMCs. Different laboratories and diverse techniques were used to prepare libraries and sequence TCR repertoires, to increase sequencing depth and limit assay-specific biases. Per donor, three plates each were used for CD4 naive and CD4 memory, two for CD8 naive, and one for CD8 memory.

Broad study findings and their caveats: Because the study included only a small number of donors, the genetic and exposure-history diversity represented was limited. Sampling was restricted to blood, and TCR repertoires in tissue are likely to differ from TCR repertoires in blood. Clonotypes shared by all four sorted-subset donors showed higher generation probabilities than non-shared clonotypes. Based on pairwise subsampling, the degree of clonotype sharing among donors was expected to be affected by sequencing depth. Sharing across a handful of donors was observed for about 5% of naive CD4, 3.5% of naive CD8, 2% to 2.5% of memory CD4, and about 0.38% of memory CD8 clonotypes. Even with the large sequencing depth, rarefaction of the sorted-subset datasets indicated that sequencing was incomplete. Larger estimated clonotype richness was generally found for naive subsets than for memory subsets.

Donors were healthy HIV-negative adults with no recently reported acute infections or vaccinations. All donors were Caucasian adults living in Nashville, Tennessee, USA. CD4+ T cells were enriched by magnetic negative selection; naive cells were then positively selected on CD45RA, and the negative fraction formed the memory subset. Blood was obtained by leukapheresis, after which PBMCs were separated by Ficoll-Histopaque density gradient centrifugation and cryopreserved in liquid nitrogen vapor phase. Analytical flow cytometry was used to check the purity and quantity of each magnetically sorted T cell population. Each sorted fraction had its genomic DNA isolated and then quantified by UV absorbance on a Nanodrop 2000c. Using the deep immunoSEQ assay, multiplex PCR amplified TCR CDR3 regions from genomic DNA. Genomic DNA extracted from each cell subset was distributed evenly over all wells of several immunoSEQ 96-well plates, and each plate served as one replicate. For sorted subsets, each replicate PCR was loaded with about 0.2 ug genomic DNA, equivalent to 25,000 to 30,000 T cell genomes. The purified libraries were quantified using a Qubit 3.0 fluorometer, sized with a Bioanalyzer 2100, and then quantified again using the KAPA Library Quantification kit. Each immunoSEQ 96-well plate was sequenced on its own single-read 150-cycle Illumina NextSeq 550 flow cell. From the authors' description of their analysis: The immunoSEQ output contained only junctional sequences without quality scores, so filtering could not match that applied to full-length reads. Sequences were annotated with PyIR, a Python wrapper for IgBLAST v1.9, and V/J genes and CDR3 were assigned using IMGT germline references. Reads with weak V/J assignments (E-value above 1e-6), missing CDR3, stop codons, out-of-frame junctions, or ambiguous translated residues were removed. V3J clonotypes were defined as sequences sharing an identical inferred V gene, J gene, and CDR3 amino acid sequence. Percentage overlap between repertoires was computed as shared unique clonotypes divided by the size of the smaller repertoire. Richness of each repertoire was evaluated using RTK rarefaction, the Chao1 estimator, and Recon v2.1 estimates of unobserved clonotypes. Generation probabilities were computed with OLGA for all TCRbeta clonotypes obtained by the gDNA method from several donors. Sourced from immuneACCESS, this table was stored by TCRdb with only in-frame sequences that have V and J called. A share of the clones is absent; for the studies checked, an unresolved V gene accounts for under half, and the remainder has no known explanation. For V, J and clone size, that table is used; D and trimming come from the DNA. This sample comprises roughly 1,100,000 clones, about 76% of them detected only once. The ten top clones hold approximately 1.5% of the sample.

The sequence was obtained from a man younger than 35 in good health. Here the chain combines TRBV7-2 and TRBJ2-1; TRBD2 is perhaps the D gene, given 6 matching bases. Sequenced material: memory CD4+ T cells sorted from blood. Interpreted using the paper, the cell subset or site label stands for: CD45RA-negative fraction. The CDR3 reads CASIPASASYNEQFF. The DNA is as follows: TGTGCCAGCATCCCCGCTAGCGCCTCCTACAATGAGCAGTTCTTC.